The source of this TCR beta chain is a study of cytomegalovirus exposure and HLA in healthy donors. CDR1 LGHNA and CDR2 YSLEER come from the germline V gene. V shed 1 base, J shed 5 bases, and the junction held 7 bases outside the gene matches. The CDR3 totals 16 residues. This clone ranks as medium-sized (0.01 to 0.1%). The PCR employed 60 Vbeta primers together with 13 Jbeta primers. Here immunoSEQ multiplex PCR was the method, and the copy in TCRdb shows in-frame clones only, minus some. The sample shows approximately 170,000 clones, over 70% of them seen only once. V and J are TRBV4-3 and TRBJ2-7; 11 bases agree with TRBD1. The source is a woman aged 40-49 years in good health and CMV-seropositive. The sample comprised PBMCs. CDR3 residues: CASSQAFGQGADEQYF. The CDR3 DNA reads as TGCGCCAGCAGCCAAGCTTTCGGACAGGGGGCGGACGAGCAGTACTTC.